The rows below give T cell receptor beta chains drawn from one sample of a study of tumor and adjacent non-tumor tissue in lung cancer. TCRdb reprocessed the multiplex PCR reads with MiXCR, giving one entry per CDR3 protein. This table has 200,000 to 250,000 distinct CDR3 sequences, 71% appearing once. The source material was lung tumor tissue. Receptor source: a man aged 60-69 years with non-small cell lung cancer. The CDR3 runs from the conserved cysteine through the conserved F or W.

v_call	j_call	cdr3_aa
TRBV5-4	TRBJ2-5	CASSQEVGTSNF
TRBV29-1	TRBJ2-4	CSASTGVGKNIQYF
TRBV4-2	TRBJ1-2	CASSRDPAGYTF
TRBV20-1	TRBJ1-2	CSVRDTEGYGYTF
TRBV11-2	TRBJ2-5	CASCLVPRETIQETQYF
TRBV11-1	TRBJ2-7	CASIFGGSSYEQYF
TRBV4-2	TRBJ2-3	CASSQPELGEDTQYF
TRBV11-3	TRBJ2-2	CTSSLDAWLAEDRPGELFF
TRBV12-3/TRBV12-4	TRBJ2-3	CASSYGPSTDTQYF
TRBV11-2	TRBJ1-1	CASSMMGQLNTETFF
TRBV20-1	TRBJ1-2	CSALALHGRYRYTF
TRBV20-1	TRBJ2-7	CSATESSGVGFYERYF
TRBV11-3	TRBJ1-2	CACTKRQGTAYTF
TRBV6-5	TRBJ2-3	CTSRPVAGSTDTQYF
TRBV6-5	TRBJ2-1	CTSSGRDADEQFF